A single sample is the source of the 27 T cell receptor beta chains below, sequenced in a study of CD8+ T cells in alopecia areata. Extracted from the samples, RNA was reverse transcribed into cDNA to serve as the sequencing template. Profiling relied on immunoSEQ multiplex PCR, and the TCRdb table lists in-frame clones only, not all of them. The sample has about 130,000 clones, 49% seen once. The sample consisted of CD8+ T cells sorted from blood, taken at week 0. The source is a human donor with alopecia areata.

This chain joins TRBV9 and TRBJ2-3, with 9 bases that match TRBD2. Germline V gene sequence: CDR1 SGDLS, CDR2 YYNGEE. The CDR3 is 15 residues long. The ends lost 3 bases at V and 6 bases at J; junction bases unmatched: 8. The CDR3: CASSEVSGGLDTQYF. In DNA form, the CDR3 reads TGTGCCAGCAGCGAAGTTAGCGGGGGCCTGGATACGCAGTATTTT.

This clone has only a few counts. The gene calls are TRBV6-6 and TRBJ1-1; D remains unclear. CDR1 MNHNY and CDR2 SVGAGI come from the germline V gene (reference sequence). Trimming removed 2 bases at V and 0 bases at J, with 10 bases between. The length of the CDR3 is 15 residues. CDR3 nucleotides: TGTGCCAGCAGTTACGGGCAGCTTTTGAACACTGAAGCTTTCTTT. Protein sequence: CASSYGQLLNTEAFF.

This chain uses TRBV27 with TRBJ2-2, with D unclear. Germline-derived CDR1 and CDR2 are MNHEY and SMNVEV (reference sequence). Trimming left V 2 bases short and J 4 bases short, with 2 bases between. The CDR3 runs 12 residues. CDR3: CASSLLTGELFF. DNA for the CDR3: TGTGCCAGCAGTTTACTCACCGGGGAGCTGTTTTTT.

The chain carries TRBV4-2 and TRBJ2-3; 7 bases fit TRBD2. The CDR3 length is 15 residues. The germline V gene encodes CDR1 LGHNA and CDR2 YNFKEQ. V dropped 1 base and J dropped 1; count of bases not matched to a gene: 2. CDR3 amino acids: CASSQVLAGTDTQYF. CDR3 DNA sequence: TGTGCCAGCAGCCAAGTCCTAGCGGGCACAGATACGCAGTATTTT.

This clone was detected only once. The chain couples TRBV7-3 to TRBJ2-5; 10 positions match TRBD2. Unmatched junction bases numbered 5, after V lost 5 bases and J lost 5 bases. The CDR3 has 14 amino acids. Looked up from germline, CDR1 is SGHTA and CDR2 is FQGTGA. The CDR3 reads CASSLSGGTETQYF. CDR3 nucleotides: TGTGCCAGCAGCCTTAGCGGGGGGACGGAGACCCAGTACTTC.

A few counts support this clone. The V gene is TRBV19, the J gene TRBJ2-2; 7 nucleotides align to TRBD1. With 10 bases clipped from V and 4 bases from J, the junction kept 6 bases outside the gene matches. The CDR3 spans 13 residues. Germline assignment: CDR1 LNHDA and CDR2 SQIVND (reference sequence). CDR3 region: CATQGQSTGELFF. In DNA, the CDR3 is TGTGCCACCCAGGGACAGAGCACCGGGGAGCTGTTTTTT. Variable domain in full (rest from reference TRBV19 and TRBJ2-2): DGGITQSPKYLFRKEGQNVTLSCEQNLNHDAMYWYRQDPGQGLRLIYYSQIVNDFQKGDIAEGYSVSREKKESFPLTVTSAQKNPTAFYLCATQGQSTGELFFGEGSRLTVL.

The chain links TRBV6-5 to TRBJ2-3, with 8 bases fitting TRBD1. After removal of 8 bases from V and 1 base from J, the junction contained 8 bases not matched to a gene. CDR3 length equals 15 residues. Germline V CDR1 and CDR2: MNHEY, SVGAGI. CDR3 residues: CASRPRQGRTDTQYF. The CDR3 DNA reads as TGTGCCAGCCGTCCTCGACAGGGGCGCACAGATACGCAGTATTTT.

This chain's CDR3 is CASSFGVTGDFYGYTF. The CDR3 nucleotides are TGTGCCAGCAGCTTCGGCGTAACAGGAGACTTCTATGGCTACACCTTC. This sequence joins TRBV13 and TRBJ1-2, with D perhaps matching TRBD1 (5 bases). CDR1 and CDR2 (germline): PRHDT, FYEKMQ (reference sequence). There are 16 residues in the CDR3. V was pared by 3 bases and J by 4 bases, with 18 bases between.

The chain has TRBV4-3 and TRBJ2-7; D is ambiguous. With 0 bases removed from V and 2 bases from J, the gap between germline ends came to 14 bases. CDR3 length: 16 residues. The germline V gene has CDR1 LGHNA and CDR2 YSLEER. The CDR3 DNA follows: TGCGCCAGCAGCCAAGATCGCAGCCCCGCAACCTACGAGCAGTACTTC. Encoded protein: CASSQDRSPATYEQYF.

This clone was detected only a few times. The chain carries TRBV7-9 and TRBJ1-3, with D uncertain. V dropped 3 bases and J dropped 0 bases, with 6 bases sitting between them. Germline CDR1 and CDR2: SEHNR and FQNEAQ (reference sequence). The CDR3 is made up of 14 amino acids. The CDR3 loop reads CASSFQSSGNTIYF. For the CDR3, the DNA is TGTGCCAGCAGCTTTCAGAGCTCTGGAAACACCATATATTTT.

This chain links TRBV9 with TRBJ2-7, with TRBD1 as a possible D gene (6 bases). V shed 0 bases and J shed 3 bases, with 13 bases lying between them. The CDR3 spans 15 residues. Germline V gene data show CDR1 as SGDLS and CDR2 as YYNGEE. CDR3 loop: CASSVGGQGNYEQYF. The DNA for the CDR3 is TGTGCCAGCAGCGTAGGGGGGCAGGGAAACTACGAGCAGTACTTC.

The rearrangement uses TRBV4-1 and TRBJ1-2; D possibly corresponds to TRBD1 (6 bases). Germline V gene sequence: CDR1 MGHRA, CDR2 YSYEKL. Deletions cut 4 bases from V and 2 bases from J, with 14 bases between. The CDR3 is made up of 15 amino acids. The CDR3 sequence: CASSPPNRDNYGYTF. The CDR3 DNA is TGCGCCAGCAGCCCACCTAACAGGGACAACTATGGCTACACCTTC.

The rearrangement joins TRBV29-1 to TRBJ2-3; 8 positions agree with TRBD2. Germline trimming cut 3 bases from V and 2 bases from J; bases unmatched to any gene: 4. The CDR3 is 14 amino acids. The germline V gene encodes CDR1 SQVTM and CDR2 ANQGSEA. The CDR3 nucleotides are TGCAGCGTTGAGGAGCGGGGGAACACAGATACGCAGTATTTT. Its protein is CSVEERGNTDTQYF.

This clone was found a few times. The V call is TRBV4-2, the J call TRBJ2-7; D remains unclear. The CDR3 sequence is 13 residues long. The V end was cut by 5 bases, the J end by 2 bases, with 10 bases between. CDR1 is LGHNA and CDR2 is YNFKEQ in the germline V gene. This CDR3 reads CASSSHSTYEQYF. CDR3 nucleotide sequence: TGTGCCAGCAGCTCCCACTCTACCTACGAGCAGTACTTC.

This clone was detected only a few times. V usage is TRBV7-9 and J usage is TRBJ1-1; D gene ambiguous. CDR1 is SEHNR and CDR2 is FQNEAQ in the germline V gene (reference sequence). The ends were cut back, 3 bases at V and 3 bases at J, with 5 bases in the middle. The CDR3 is made up of 12 amino acids. The DNA for the CDR3 is TGTGCCAGCAGCTTCAGTGACACTGAAGCTTTCTTT. Encoded protein: CASSFSDTEAFF. Filled out from reference TRBV7-9 and TRBJ1-1, the complete variable domain reads DTGVSQNPRHKITKRGQNVTFRCDPISEHNRLYWYRQTLGQGPEFLTYFQNEAQLEKSRLLSDRFSAERPKGSFSTLEIQRTEQGDSAMYLCASSFSDTEAFFGQGTRLTVV.

CDR3: CASSLRPGSTGYTF. The CDR3 region has the DNA TGTGCCAGCAGCCTCAGGCCTGGCTCCACCGGCTACACCTTC. V is TRBV7-9 and J is TRBJ1-2; D gene unclear. The CDR3 loop spans 14 amino acids. The germline V gene has CDR1 SEHNR and CDR2 FQNEAQ (reference sequence). V gave up 5 bases and J gave up 8 bases, with 18 bases separating them.

The rearrangement links TRBV30 to TRBJ2-1, with D perhaps matching TRBD1 (6 bases). The CDR3 totals 15 residues. CDR1 and CDR2 from the germline V gene are GTSNPN and SVGIG (reference sequence). The germline V and J ends were trimmed by 3 bases and 5 bases, with 17 bases remaining between them. Here the CDR3 DNA reads TGTGCCTGGAGAGCTTCCCCTTACAGGGACAATGAGCAGTTCTTC. Its protein is CAWRASPYRDNEQFF.

This clone was counted only a few times. V is TRBV29-1 and J is TRBJ2-1, with TRBD1 matching 7 bases. Germline CDR1 is SQVTM and CDR2 is ANQGSEA. The CDR3 is 14 amino acids. Trimming removed 0 bases from V and 3 bases from J; junction bases left unmatched: 2. The CDR3 nucleotides are TGCAGCGTTGAAGATCCAGGGGGCTACAATGAGCAGTTCTTC. Its protein product is CSVEDPGGYNEQFF.

This clone was picked up a small number of times. The chain couples TRBV11-2 to TRBJ2-3; D is unresolved. The V end was cut by 6 bases, the J end by 3 bases, with 4 bases between. Germline CDR1 is SGHAT and CDR2 is FQNNGV. The CDR3 sequence is 11 residues long. The CDR3 DNA is TGTGCCAGCAGTTCGACAGATACGCAGTATTTT. This codes for CASSSTDTQYF.

This rearrangement joins TRBV27 to TRBJ2-5; D ambiguous. Germline-derived CDR1 and CDR2 are MNHEY and SMNVEV (reference sequence). Trimming shortened V by 5 bases and J by 3 bases, and 4 bases separated the two germline ends. There are 11 residues in the CDR3. The DNA for the CDR3 is TGTGCCAGCAGTGATAAAGAGACCCAGTACTTC. It yields the protein CASSDKETQYF.

The DNA of the CDR3 is TGTGCCAGCAGCCCAGGGGACAGGGGATTGTCTTTTCGGGCCGTGGACAATCAGCCCCAGCATTTT. Translation gives CASSPGDRGLSFRAVDNQPQHF. The gene calls are TRBV14 and TRBJ1-5, with 10 nucleotides matching TRBD1. V shed 4 bases, J shed 3 bases, and the junction held 24 bases outside the gene matches. The CDR3 has 22 residues. Germline values: CDR1 SGHDN, CDR2 FVKESK.

The chain carries TRBV7-8 and TRBJ2-5, with D perhaps assigned TRBD1 or TRBD2 (5 bases each). Germline V gene data show CDR1 as SGHVS and CDR2 as FQNEAQ. Trimming pared 5 bases from V and 2 bases from J, leaving 21 bases between. This CDR3 contains 17 residues. The CDR3 nucleotides read TGTGCCAGCAGCCCCGGGGCTAGCCCCCTCCCACAAGAGACCCAGTACTTC. This sequence encodes CASSPGASPLPQETQYF.

This clone was counted between two and nine times. CDR3 in DNA: TGTGCCAGCAGCTCGTTAACAGAAACGAGCTCCTACGAGCAGTACTTC. It codes for CASSSLTETSSYEQYF. The chain employs TRBV11-2 and TRBJ2-7, with D unresolved. Trimming pared 4 bases from V and 0 bases from J, leaving 16 bases between. CDR3 length: 16 amino acids. From germline, CDR1 is SGHAT and CDR2 FQNNGV.

This clone was recorded a few times. This chain links TRBV7-3 with TRBJ2-1; 11 bases fit TRBD2. The V and J ends lost 5 bases and 6 bases, in that order; junction bases with no gene match: 6. CDR3 length: 15 residues. CDR1 is SGHTA and CDR2 is FQGTGA in the germline V gene. CDR3 coding DNA: TGTGCCAGCAGCGTACTAGCGGGGGCCCTCAATGAGCAGTTCTTC. Translated, it gives CASSVLAGALNEQFF.

This clone was recorded many times. The J gene is TRBJ1-2, the V gene TRBV11-2; D is uncertain. In germline, CDR1 is SGHAT, CDR2 FQNNGV. V gave up 6 bases and J gave up 2 bases, with 10 bases separating them. This CDR3 contains 13 residues. In DNA, the CDR3 is TGTGCCAGCAGTCTAGACGCAAACTATGGCTACACCTTC. It codes for CASSLDANYGYTF.

The chain combines TRBV9 with TRBJ2-3; D unclear. The germline V gene has CDR1 SGDLS and CDR2 YYNGEE. The CDR3 contains 15 residues. The germline V and J ends were trimmed by 0 bases and 3 bases, with 11 bases remaining between them. The CDR3 is CASSVGSLVTDTQYF. CDR3 nucleotide sequence: TGTGCCAGCAGCGTAGGTTCCCTAGTGACAGATACGCAGTATTTT.

The sample holds a few counts of this clone. V gene TRBV4-1 combines with J gene TRBJ1-6; D not certain. Looked up from germline, CDR1 is MGHRA and CDR2 is YSYEKL. This CDR3 contains 19 residues. V was clipped by 1 base and J by 0 bases, with 16 bases between them. This chain's CDR3 is CASSQVGWQASSYNSPLHF. CDR3 sequence (DNA): TGCGCCAGCAGCCAAGTGGGGTGGCAGGCAAGCTCCTATAATTCACCCCTCCACTTT.